A single sample is the source of the 22 T cell receptor beta chains below, sequenced in a study of cytomegalovirus exposure and HLA in healthy donors. Repertoires were generated with immunoSEQ multiplex PCR, while TCRdb's copy carries only in-frame clones and drops some. The sample shows 55,000 to 75,000 clones, 95% of them seen only once. Source material: PBMCs. The origin of the receptors is a woman aged 18 to 35 in good health and CMV-seropositive.

This clone occurred once. The rearrangement links TRBV11-2 to TRBJ1-2; D gene unclear. This CDR3 has 14 amino acids. Trimming removed 4 bases at V and 7 bases at J, with 16 bases between. Germline values: CDR1 SGHAT, CDR2 FQNNGV. In DNA, the CDR3 is TGTGCCAGCAGCTCTACGCACGCGGCTGGTGGCTACACCTTC. This gives the protein CASSSTHAAGGYTF.

The rearrangement links TRBV4-1 to TRBJ2-2; D is possibly TRBD2 (5 bases). CDR1 is MGHRA and CDR2 is YSYEKL in the germline V gene. V shed 2 bases and J shed 3 bases, with 10 bases lying between them. The CDR3 runs 15 residues. The chain's CDR3 is CASSQRGQDTGELFF. The CDR3, as DNA: TGCGCCAGCAGCCAACGGGGTCAGGACACCGGGGAGCTGTTTTTT.

V usage is TRBV19 and J usage is TRBJ2-7; perhaps TRBD2 as D (6 bases). The CDR3 is 16 residues long. The V end lost 3 bases, the J end lost 7 bases, and 22 bases lay between the germline ends. CDR1 and CDR2 from the germline V gene are LNHDA and SQIVND (reference sequence). For the CDR3, the DNA is TGTGCCAGTAGTATCCGGGGGAGGACCCCGTTGAGTGAGCAGTACTTC. It codes for CASSIRGRTPLSEQYF.

The chain recombines TRBV23-1 with TRBJ1-2; the D gene is possibly TRBD1 (6 bases). TRBV23-1 is assigned to the ORF class and has an uncertain function. Trimming pared 4 bases from V and 4 bases from J, leaving 22 bases between. The CDR3 extends over 17 amino acids. The CDR3 DNA reads as TGCGCCAGCAGTCGAAAGGGGATGTACGGGACACTCTATGGCTACACCTTC. Amino acid sequence: CASSRKGMYGTLYGYTF.

The chain uses TRBV6-5 and TRBJ2-4; D unclear. Germline CDR1 MNHEY, CDR2 SVGAGI. Trimming stripped 4 bases from V and 1 base from J, with 11 bases between. This CDR3 is 15 amino acids long. As DNA, the CDR3 is TGTGCCAGCAGTTCCTCGAGCCTGGCCAAAAACATTCAGTACTTC. It is translated as CASSSSSLAKNIQYF.

The chain carries TRBV27 and TRBJ1-1; maybe TRBD1 (6 bases). The CDR3 spans 14 residues. The germline V gene encodes CDR1 MNHEY and CDR2 SMNVEV (reference sequence). The V end was cut by 3 bases, the J end by 4 bases, with 12 bases between. The CDR3 is CASSFTGLGTEAFF. CDR3 sequence (DNA): TGTGCCAGCAGTTTTACAGGGCTAGGCACTGAAGCTTTCTTT.

The V gene is TRBV11-2, the J gene TRBJ2-7, with TRBD1 matching 7 bases. The germline gives CDR1 SGHAT, CDR2 FQNNGV. This CDR3 contains 13 residues. The V segment lost 4 bases and the J segment 4 bases; nucleotides outside the gene matches: 4. In nucleotides, the CDR3 is TGTGCCAGCAGCTCGGGACAGTATTACGAGCAGTACTTC. It codes for CASSSGQYYEQYF.

The chain carries TRBV5-1 and TRBJ1-1; D may be TRBD1 (5 bases). The CDR3 sequence is 13 residues long. CDR1 and CDR2 (germline): SGHRS, YFSETQ. V shed 7 bases and J shed 0 bases, with 10 bases lying between them. The CDR3: CASGQTVNTEAFF. CDR3 DNA: TGCGCCAGCGGACAAACAGTGAACACTGAAGCTTTCTTT.

The V call is TRBV19, the J call TRBJ2-5; TRBD2 matches 8 bases. Trimming removed 3 bases from V and 6 bases from J; junction bases left unmatched: 6. In germline, CDR1 is LNHDA, CDR2 SQIVND (reference sequence). The CDR3 is 14 amino acids. CDR3 loop: CASSIEAGGKTQYF. As DNA, the CDR3 is TGTGCCAGTAGTATTGAGGCGGGAGGAAAGACCCAGTACTTC. The variable domain in full, completed from reference TRBV19 and TRBJ2-5, reads DGGITQSPKYLFRKEGQNVTLSCEQNLNHDAMYWYRQDPGQGLRLIYYSQIVNDFQKGDIAEGYSVSREKKESFPLTVTSAQKNPTAFYLCASSIEAGGKTQYFGPGTRLLVL.

This rearrangement joins TRBV6-5 to TRBJ1-1; weak D call: TRBD1 (6 bases). Trimming left V 2 bases short and J 2 bases short, with 12 bases between. The CDR3 totals 15 residues. Germline loops: CDR1 MNHEY, CDR2 SVGAGI. The CDR3 coding sequence is TGTGCCAGCAGTTACCCGGGACACGGAAACACTGAAGCTTTCTTT. This encodes CASSYPGHGNTEAFF.

The chain joins TRBV7-2 to TRBJ1-6; 8 bases map to TRBD1. Germline V gene lookup returns CDR1 SGHTA and CDR2 FQGNSA. V shed 7 bases and J 8 bases; nucleotides not matched to a gene: 10. The CDR3 has 15 residues. CDR3 in amino acids: CASTRGPGGYSPLHF. The CDR3 DNA follows: TGTGCCAGCACCCGAGGCCCAGGGGGCTATTCACCCCTCCACTTT.

V gene TRBV7-3 combines with J gene TRBJ1-5; D uncertain. CDR1 SGHTA and CDR2 FQGTGA come from the germline V gene. The V end lost 2 bases, the J end lost 6 bases, and 8 bases lay between the germline ends. The CDR3 consists of 13 residues. DNA for the CDR3: TGTGCCAGCAGCTTAGATCGAGGTCAGCCCCAGCATTTT. Translation gives CASSLDRGQPQHF.

J is TRBJ2-2 and V is TRBV4-3; 8 positions match TRBD2. CDR1 LGHNA and CDR2 YSLEER come from the germline V gene. The CDR3 is 14 amino acids. V gave up 1 base and J gave up 8 bases; unmatched junction bases: 3. The CDR3 spells CASSQGLALGELFF. In nucleotides, the CDR3 is TGCGCCAGCAGCCAAGGACTAGCGCTGGGGGAGCTGTTTTTT.

The rearrangement uses TRBV6-1 and TRBJ1-5; D uncertain. Germline assignment: CDR1 MNHNS and CDR2 SASEGT. The CDR3 is made up of 13 amino acids. V lost 4 bases, J lost 4 bases, and 8 bases lay in between. Here the CDR3 DNA reads TGTGCCAGCAGTGGGGGAGGGAATCAGCCCCAGCATTTT. This gives the protein CASSGGGNQPQHF.

The chain couples TRBV29-1 to TRBJ2-7; 8 nucleotides line up with TRBD2. V trimming: 1 base; J trimming: 4 bases; junction bases outside the gene matches: 3. The CDR3 is 13 residues long. Germline CDR1 is SQVTM and CDR2 is ANQGSEA. The CDR3 nucleotides are TGCAGCGTTGAAGCTCCGGGGGGGTACGAGCAGTACTTC. Protein: CSVEAPGGYEQYF.

The gene calls are TRBV18 and TRBJ1-2; possibly TRBD1 for D (5 bases). The CDR3 has 15 amino acids. The germline gives CDR1 KGHSH, CDR2 LQKENI. V lost 2 bases, J lost 4 bases, and 14 bases lay in between. The CDR3 DNA follows: TGTGCCAGCTCACCAATGTCGGGGGACCTCTATGGCTACACCTTC. Translated, it gives CASSPMSGDLYGYTF.

The chain recombines TRBV5-1 with TRBJ2-3; 9 bases match TRBD2. Germline lookup yields CDR1 SGHRS and CDR2 YFSETQ. This CDR3 is built from 15 residues. After removal of 9 bases from V and 5 bases from J, the junction contained 13 bases not matched to a gene. In DNA form, the CDR3 reads TGCGCCACCCGTTCGTCGGCGGGGGGGCGAGATACGCAGTATTTT. Translation: CATRSSAGGRDTQYF.

This clone was observed a single time. This chain connects TRBV2 to TRBJ1-4; D gene unclear. In germline, CDR1 is SNHLY, CDR2 FYNNEI. There are 15 residues in the CDR3. V lost 6 bases to trimming and J lost 0 bases, with 11 bases between them. The CDR3 region has the DNA TGTGCCAGCAGCGCCTCTAGAGCAACTAATGAAAAACTGTTTTTT. Its translation: CASSASRATNEKLFF.

The rearrangement uses TRBV19 and TRBJ1-5; D call uncertain. CDR1 and CDR2 from the germline V gene are LNHDA and SQIVND (reference sequence). V lost 4 bases, J lost 5 bases, and 9 bases lay in between. CDR3 length equals 13 residues. The CDR3 coding sequence is TGTGCCAGTAGTACCGGGATATATCAGCCCCAGCATTTT. This sequence encodes CASSTGIYQPQHF.

The chain is built from TRBV29-1 and TRBJ1-1; unclear D gene. In germline, CDR1 is SQVTM, CDR2 ANQGSEA. With 4 bases removed from V and 3 bases from J, the gap between germline ends came to 3 bases. The CDR3 runs to 10 residues. The CDR3 loop is CSVAHTEAFF. Here the CDR3 DNA reads TGCAGCGTTGCTCACACTGAAGCTTTCTTT. Based on the CDR3 plus reference TRBV29-1 and TRBJ1-1, the full variable domain is SAVISQKPSRDICQRGTSLTIQCQVDSQVTMMFWYRQQPGQSLTLIATANQGSEATYESGFVIDKFPISRPNLTFSTLTVSNMSPEDSSIYLCSVAHTEAFFGQGTRLTVV.

This clone was recorded once. The chain carries TRBV27 and TRBJ1-1; D call uncertain. The CDR3 extends over 15 amino acids. Trimming stripped 5 bases from V and 3 bases from J, with 16 bases between. Germline V gives CDR1 MNHEY, CDR2 SMNVEV (reference sequence). The chain's CDR3 is CASSPREGRDTEAFF. The CDR3 DNA is TGTGCCAGCAGTCCCCGAGAAGGGAGGGACACTGAAGCTTTCTTT.

The J gene is TRBJ1-1, the V gene TRBV7-2; 9 nucleotides match TRBD1. Unmatched junction bases numbered 13, after V lost 5 bases and J lost 12 bases. CDR3 length equals 14 residues. Germline values: CDR1 SGHTA, CDR2 FQGNSA. CDR3 in amino acids: CASSPSPGQGYTFF. The CDR3 DNA sequence: TGTGCCAGCAGCCCCTCCCCGGGACAGGGATACACTTTCTTT.